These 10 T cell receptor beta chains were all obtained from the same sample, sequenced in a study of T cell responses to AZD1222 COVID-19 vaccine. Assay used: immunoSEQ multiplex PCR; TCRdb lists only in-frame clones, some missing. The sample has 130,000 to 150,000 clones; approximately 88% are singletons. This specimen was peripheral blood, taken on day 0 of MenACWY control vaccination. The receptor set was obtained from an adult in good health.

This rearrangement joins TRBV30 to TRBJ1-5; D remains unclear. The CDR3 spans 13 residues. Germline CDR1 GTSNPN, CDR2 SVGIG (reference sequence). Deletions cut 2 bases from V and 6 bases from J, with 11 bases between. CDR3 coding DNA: TGTGCCTGGAGTATACACCGGGGTCAGCCCCAGCATTTT. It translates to CAWSIHRGQPQHF.

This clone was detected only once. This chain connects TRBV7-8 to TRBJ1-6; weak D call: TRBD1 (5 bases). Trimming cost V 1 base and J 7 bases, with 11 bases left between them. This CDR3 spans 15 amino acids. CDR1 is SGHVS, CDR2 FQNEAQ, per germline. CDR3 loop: CASSLDGGPNSPLHF. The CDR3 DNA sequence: TGTGCCAGCAGCTTAGATGGGGGACCCAATTCACCCCTCCACTTT. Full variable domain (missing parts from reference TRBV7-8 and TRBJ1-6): GAGVSQSPRYKVAKRGQDVALRCDPISGHVSLFWYQQALGQGPEFLTYFQNEAQLDKSGLPSDRFFAERPEGSVSTLKIQRTQQEDSAVYLCASSLDGGPNSPLHFGNGTRLTVT.

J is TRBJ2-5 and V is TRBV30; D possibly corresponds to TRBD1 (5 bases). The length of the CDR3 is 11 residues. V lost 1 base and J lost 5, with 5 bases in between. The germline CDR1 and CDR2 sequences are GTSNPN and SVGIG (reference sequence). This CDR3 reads CAWSEGETQYF. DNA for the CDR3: TGTGCCTGGAGTGAGGGGGAGACCCAGTACTTC.

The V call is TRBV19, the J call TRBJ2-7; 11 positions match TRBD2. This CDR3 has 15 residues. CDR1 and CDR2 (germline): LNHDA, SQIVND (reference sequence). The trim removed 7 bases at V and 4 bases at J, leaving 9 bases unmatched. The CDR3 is CASTVSGGELYEQYF. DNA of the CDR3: TGTGCCAGTACCGTTAGCGGGGGGGAATTATACGAGCAGTACTTC.

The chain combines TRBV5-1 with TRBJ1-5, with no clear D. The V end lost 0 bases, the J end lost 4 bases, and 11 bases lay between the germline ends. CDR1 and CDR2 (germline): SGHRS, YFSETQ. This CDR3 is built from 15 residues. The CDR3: CASSLGLQRNQPQHF. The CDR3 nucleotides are TGCGCCAGCAGCTTGGGTCTACAACGGAATCAGCCCCAGCATTTT.

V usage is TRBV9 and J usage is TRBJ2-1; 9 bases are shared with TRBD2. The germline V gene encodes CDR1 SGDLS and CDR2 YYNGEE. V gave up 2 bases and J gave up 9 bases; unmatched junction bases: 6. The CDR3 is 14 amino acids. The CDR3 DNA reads TGTGCCAGCAGCGTGACTAGCGGATACGGTGAGCAGTTCTTC. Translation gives CASSVTSGYGEQFF.

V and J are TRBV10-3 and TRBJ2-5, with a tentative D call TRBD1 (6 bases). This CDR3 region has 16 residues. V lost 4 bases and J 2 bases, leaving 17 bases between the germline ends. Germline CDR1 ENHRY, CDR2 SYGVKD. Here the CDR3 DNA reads TGTGCCATCAGTGTGGCAGGGACAAAGAGTCAAGAGACCCAGTACTTC. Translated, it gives CAISVAGTKSQETQYF.

The CDR3 coding sequence is TGCGCCAGCAGCCAGGCCCTTGCGTCAACTAATGAAAAACTGTTTTTT. Protein sequence: CASSQALASTNEKLFF. The chain is built from TRBV4-3 and TRBJ1-4, with D unclear. Germline values: CDR1 LGHNA, CDR2 YSLEER. There are 16 residues in the CDR3. V gave up 3 bases and J gave up 0 bases, with 11 bases separating them.

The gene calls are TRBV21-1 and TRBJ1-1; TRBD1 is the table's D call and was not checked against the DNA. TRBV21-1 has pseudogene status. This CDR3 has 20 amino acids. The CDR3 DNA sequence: TGTGCCAGCAGCAAAGGGGGCTGGATCCTCCGGGACAGGGGGCCCCTTGAAGCTTTCTTT. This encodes CASSKGGWILRDRGPLEAFF.

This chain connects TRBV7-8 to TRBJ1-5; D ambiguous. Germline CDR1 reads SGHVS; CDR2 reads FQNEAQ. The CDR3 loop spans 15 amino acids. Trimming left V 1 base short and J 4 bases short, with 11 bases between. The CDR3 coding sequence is TGTGCCAGCAGCTTAGAAAGTGGGCTAAATCAGCCCCAGCATTTT. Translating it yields CASSLESGLNQPQHF.